The 32 T cell receptor beta chains reported below all come from one sample, sequenced in a study of response to subunit inactivated influenza vaccine. From the RT-PCR reads, TCRdb called clonotypes with MiXCR, one entry per CDR3 protein. The sample includes hundreds of thousands of distinct CDR3 sequences, around 9.9% of them seen just once. This material consisted of PBMCs from blood, taken 35 to 45 days after vaccination. The receptors come from a man in his forties or fifties who received an inactivated influenza vaccine.

The chain carries TRBV20-1 and TRBJ2-3, with 8 bases aligning to TRBD2. In germline, CDR1 is DFQATT, CDR2 SNEGSKA (reference sequence). The CDR3 is 15 residues long. Unmatched junction bases numbered 11, after V lost 3 bases and J lost 6 bases. This CDR3 is CSASPLAREGDTQYF. DNA for the CDR3: TGCAGTGCTAGCCCCCTAGCACGGGAGGGGGATACGCAGTATTTT.

V is TRBV4-1 and J is TRBJ2-3, with a possible D match to TRBD1 (6 bases). Germline CDR1 MGHRA, CDR2 YSYEKL. V gave up 8 bases and J gave up 4 bases, with 16 bases separating them. This CDR3 comprises 14 residues. The CDR3 here is CASARQGMADTQYF. CDR3 DNA sequence: TGCGCCAGCGCGAGGCAGGGGATGGCAGATACGCAGTATTTT.

This clonotype has a handful of counts. The gene calls are TRBV7-2 and TRBJ2-1, with TRBD1 as a possible D gene (6 bases). The CDR3 has 12 residues. The germline V gene encodes CDR1 SGHTA and CDR2 FQGNSA. V lost 4 bases and J lost 8, with 9 bases in between. The CDR3 nucleotides read TGTGCCAGCAGCTCACAGGGACATGAGCAGTTCTTC. Translating gives CASSSQGHEQFF.

The V and J genes are TRBV6-2 or TRBV6-3 and TRBJ2-1; TRBD2 is a possible D gene (7 bases). V was shortened by 0 bases and J by 4 bases, with 10 bases between the two germline ends. Germline V gene lookup returns CDR1 MNHEY and CDR2 SVGEGT. The CDR3 length is 15 residues. The CDR3 DNA follows: TGTGCCAGCAGTTACTCTGCGGGGGCATACAATGAGCAGTTCTTC. Translating gives CASSYSAGAYNEQFF.

This clonotype was detected many times. The chain links TRBV29-1 to TRBJ1-2, with unresolved D. Trimming removed 0 bases from V and 5 bases from J, with 4 bases in between. This CDR3 is 11 amino acids long. From germline, CDR1 is SQVTM and CDR2 ANQGSEA. The CDR3 nucleotides read TGCAGCGTTGAAGATCATTATGGCTACACCTTC. Translated: CSVEDHYGYTF.

This clonotype was seen repeatedly, ten times or more. The chain is built from TRBV7-8 and TRBJ1-2, with D unresolved. V was cut by 0 bases and J by 10 bases, with 9 bases left in between. The CDR3 consists of 12 residues. Germline V lookup: CDR1 SGHVS, CDR2 FQNEAQ. The CDR3 DNA is TGTGCCAGCAGCTTAGCGTCGGGTCTCTACACCTTC. Its translation: CASSLASGLYTF.

The chain is built from TRBV3-1 and TRBJ2-7; tentative D call: TRBD1 (6 bases). This CDR3 comprises 13 residues. Trimming removed 6 bases from V and 7 bases from J, with 16 bases in between. From germline, CDR1 is LGHDT and CDR2 YNNKEL (reference sequence). The CDR3 region is CASRQGISGEQYF. The CDR3, as DNA: TGTGCCAGCAGGCAGGGGATCTCGGGGGAGCAGTACTTC.

The V gene is TRBV4-2, the J gene TRBJ2-6, with a weak D call TRBD1 (5 bases). Trimming took 0 bases from V and 3 from J, leaving 9 bases between them. The CDR3 has 16 amino acids. Germline V gives CDR1 LGHNA, CDR2 YNFKEQ. This chain's CDR3 is CASSQDIGDGANVLTF. The CDR3 coding sequence is TGTGCCAGCAGCCAAGATATAGGGGATGGGGCCAACGTCCTGACTTTC.

V and J are TRBV18 and TRBJ2-7, with 8 bases fitting TRBD2. The J segment lost 2 bases and the V segment lost 4 bases, leaving 13 bases of the junction unmatched. The CDR3 consists of 17 residues. Looked up from germline, CDR1 is KGHSH and CDR2 is LQKENI. The CDR3 reads CASSRTGAGGGTYEQYF. The CDR3 region has the DNA TGTGCCAGCTCACGAACCGGGGCGGGAGGCGGAACCTACGAGCAGTACTTC.

This clonotype was seen a handful of times. The chain recombines TRBV5-4 with TRBJ2-3; 9 bases map to TRBD2. Trimming took 5 bases from V and 6 from J; bases not matched to a gene: 4. The V gene's germline CDR1 is SGHNT and CDR2 YYREEE (reference sequence). This CDR3 contains 13 residues. This chain's CDR3 is CASSNAGGDTQYF. Here the CDR3 DNA reads TGTGCCAGCAGTAACGCGGGAGGGGATACGCAGTATTTT. The variable domain in full, completed from reference TRBV5-4 and TRBJ2-3, reads ETGVTQSPTHLIKTRGQQVTLRCSSQSGHNTVSWYQQALGQGPQFIFQYYREEENGRGNFPPRFSGLQFPNYSSELNVNALELDDSALYLCASSNAGGDTQYFGPGTRLTVL.

This rearrangement joins TRBV10-3 to TRBJ2-7; perhaps TRBD2 as D (5 bases). Germline loops: CDR1 ENHRY, CDR2 SYGVKD. The CDR3 is 14 amino acids. The V end lost 3 bases, the J end lost 2 bases, and 11 bases lay between the germline ends. The CDR3 DNA reads TGTGCCATCAGTGAAGCGGAACGGACCTACGAGCAGTACTTC. Protein sequence: CAISEAERTYEQYF.

The V gene is TRBV10-3, the J gene TRBJ2-2; 10 bases are shared with TRBD1. V lost 7 bases, J lost 4 bases, and 3 bases stayed unmatched. Germline CDR1 is ENHRY and CDR2 is SYGVKD. The CDR3 consists of 14 residues. CDR3 sequence reads: CAINRDRGTGELFF. The CDR3 nucleotides are TGTGCCATCAACCGGGACAGGGGCACCGGGGAGCTGTTTTTT.

This clonotype has ten or more counts. The chain joins TRBV7-9 to TRBJ2-3; D might be TRBD1 or TRBD2, each matching 5 bases. The V end was cut by 7 bases, the J end by 6 bases, with 20 bases between. This CDR3 comprises 15 residues. CDR1 and CDR2 from the germline V gene are SEHNR and FQNEAQ (reference sequence). CDR3 sequence (DNA): TGTGCCAGCATCATTGGGGGAGCTCCGAGGGATACGCAGTATTTT. Amino acid sequence: CASIIGGAPRDTQYF. The full variable domain, rest sourced from reference TRBV7-9 and TRBJ2-3, is DTGVSQNPRHKITKRGQNVTFRCDPISEHNRLYWYRQTLGQGPEFLTYFQNEAQLEKSRLLSDRFSAERPKGSFSTLEIQRTEQGDSAMYLCASIIGGAPRDTQYFGPGTRLTVL.

This clonotype was recorded many times. V and J are TRBV12-3 or TRBV12-4 and TRBJ1-3; the D is unclear. The CDR3 runs 14 residues. Trimming removed 4 bases at V and 5 bases at J, with 12 bases between. The CDR3 protein is CASSSSSVRNTIYF. CDR3 nucleotide sequence: TGTGCCAGCAGTTCCAGCTCTGTTAGAAACACCATATATTTT.

The rearrangement uses TRBV4-1 and TRBJ2-5; 7 nucleotides line up with TRBD2. CDR1 and CDR2 (germline): MGHRA, YSYEKL. Trimming at V came to 4 bases and at J to 7 bases, leaving 0 bases not matched to a gene. The CDR3 length is 11 residues. The CDR3 DNA reads TGCGCCAGCAGCCGGGGGGGGACCCAGTACTTC. It encodes CASSRGGTQYF.

This clonotype showed up just a few times. The chain couples TRBV5-1 to TRBJ2-7; unclear D gene. The V gene's germline CDR1 is SGHRS and CDR2 YFSETQ. V was clipped by 0 bases and J by 6 bases, with 13 bases between them. The CDR3 is 14 residues long. This CDR3 is CASSLALGVSEQYF. The DNA for the CDR3 is TGCGCCAGCAGCTTGGCCCTAGGAGTTAGCGAGCAGTACTTC.

For the CDR3, the DNA is TGTGCCAGCAGCTTAGGGCCGGGAGCGGGATACAATGAGCAGTTCTTC. It yields the protein CASSLGPGAGYNEQFF. V gene TRBV11-2 combines with J gene TRBJ2-1; 7 nucleotides match TRBD2. Trimming took 1 base from V and 4 from J; bases not matched to a gene: 7. CDR3 length: 16 residues. Germline V gene lookup returns CDR1 SGHAT and CDR2 FQNNGV. Filled out from reference TRBV11-2 and TRBJ2-1, the complete variable domain reads EAGVAQSPRYKIIEKRQSVAFWCNPISGHATLYWYQQILGQGPKLLIQFQNNGVVDDSQLPKDRFSAERLKGVDSTLKIQPAKLEDSAVYLCASSLGPGAGYNEQFFGPGTRLTVL.

In its sample, this clonotype was seen many times. V gene TRBV27 combines with J gene TRBJ2-1; 7 positions match TRBD1. Germline trimming cut 2 bases from V and 4 bases from J; bases unmatched to any gene: 11. The germline CDR1 and CDR2 sequences are MNHEY and SMNVEV (reference sequence). The CDR3 has 17 residues. This chain's CDR3 is CASSLLIRQGRYNEQFF. The CDR3 coding sequence is TGTGCCAGCAGTTTACTTATAAGACAGGGCAGATACAATGAGCAGTTCTTC.

The chain combines TRBV9 with TRBJ2-5; D is possibly TRBD2 (6 bases). With 0 bases removed from V and 6 bases from J, the gap between germline ends came to 12 bases. CDR1 is SGDLS and CDR2 is YYNGEE in the germline V gene. The CDR3 sequence is 14 residues long. The CDR3 loop reads CASSVEISGQTQYF. DNA of the CDR3: TGTGCCAGCAGCGTAGAGATTAGCGGTCAGACCCAGTACTTC.

This clonotype was detected ten times or more. The chain couples TRBV12-3 or TRBV12-4 to TRBJ2-1; 7 bases are a match to TRBD2. The CDR3 totals 17 residues. V was pared by 5 bases and J by 4 bases, with 14 bases of the junction left unmatched. CDR3 sequence: CASSPTTLAVGYNEQFF. The CDR3 coding sequence is TGTGCCAGCAGTCCCACCACTCTAGCGGTGGGATACAATGAGCAGTTCTTC.

This clonotype was observed a few times. This chain uses TRBV6-1 with TRBJ2-7; the D call may be TRBD1 or TRBD2 (6 bases each). The CDR3 runs to 14 residues. Germline CDR1 is MNHNS and CDR2 is SASEGT. Trimming pared 6 bases from V and 5 bases from J, leaving 17 bases between. The CDR3 DNA is TGTGCCAGCAGGTTCCCTGGGGGCGGGGACGAGCAGTACTTC. Translation: CASRFPGGGDEQYF.

The chain recombines TRBV6-2 or TRBV6-3 with TRBJ2-4, with D unresolved. V dropped 4 bases and J dropped 0 bases, with 13 bases sitting between them. CDR3 size: 16 residues. The V gene's germline CDR1 is MNHEY and CDR2 SVGEGT. CDR3 coding DNA: TGTGCCAGCAGTTCTCATCCAGGAGAAGCCAAAAACATTCAGTACTTC. Translating gives CASSSHPGEAKNIQYF.

The chain combines TRBV5-1 with TRBJ2-7, with D maybe TRBD2 (6 bases). V dropped 2 bases and J dropped 0 bases, with 18 bases sitting between them. CDR3 length equals 17 residues. Germline V gene sequence: CDR1 SGHRS, CDR2 YFSETQ. This CDR3 reads CASSFTGVSRDSYEQYF. The CDR3 DNA is TGCGCCAGCAGCTTCACCGGGGTCTCGCGGGACTCCTACGAGCAGTACTTC.

The sample holds a few counts of this clonotype. This chain links TRBV12-3 or TRBV12-4 with TRBJ2-1, with D perhaps TRBD2 (6 bases). CDR3 length equals 16 residues. The V end lost 5 bases, the J end lost 1 base, and 15 bases lay between the germline ends. The CDR3 nucleotides read TGTGCCAGCAGTCTTAAAAGCGGGTATTCCTACAATGAGCAGTTCTTC. The encoded protein is CASSLKSGYSYNEQFF.

The rearrangement uses TRBV5-6 and TRBJ2-7, with 11 bases matching TRBD2. CDR1 SGHDT and CDR2 YYEEEE come from the germline V gene. The J segment lost 4 bases and the V segment lost 2 bases, leaving 5 bases of the junction unmatched. The CDR3 runs 15 residues. CDR3 sequence: CASSFLTSGSYEQYF. The CDR3 DNA sequence: TGTGCCAGCAGCTTTTTAACTAGCGGGAGTTACGAGCAGTACTTC.

On this clonotype: Germline and junction disagree at one end, which may indicate a read error. V and J are TRBV12-3 or TRBV12-4 and TRBJ1-1; tentative D call: TRBD1 (6 bases). This CDR3 contains 15 residues. For the CDR3, the DNA is TGTGTCAGCAGTTTAGTGGCAGGGGCGAACACTGAAGCTTTCTTT. This gives the protein CVSSLVAGANTEAFF.

The chain combines TRBV6-2 or TRBV6-3 with TRBJ2-3; tentatively, D is TRBD2 (5 bases). This CDR3 contains 15 residues. Germline CDR1 is MNHEY and CDR2 is SVGEGT. Trimming pared 6 bases from V and 1 base from J, leaving 14 bases between. CDR3 DNA: TGTGCCAGCAGGGGAGACTACTCCGGCACAGATACGCAGTATTTT. The encoded protein is CASRGDYSGTDTQYF.

This clonotype was observed many times. The CDR3 loop reads CASSAGTLNTGELFF. CDR3 DNA: TGTGCCAGCAGTGCAGGGACACTGAACACCGGGGAGCTGTTTTTT. This chain connects TRBV6-1 to TRBJ2-2, with a tentative D call TRBD1 (6 bases). Germline assignment: CDR1 MNHNS and CDR2 SASEGT. This CDR3 region has 15 residues. Trimming shortened V by 4 bases and J by 1 base, and 10 bases separated the two germline ends.

This clonotype has only a few counts. This chain links TRBV10-2 with TRBJ2-7; D is possibly TRBD2 (6 bases). Germline loops: CDR1 WSHSY, CDR2 SAAADI. Trimming cost V 6 bases and J 7 bases, with 10 bases left between them. The CDR3 runs to 11 residues. CDR3 in DNA: TGCGCCAGCAGGGTGGCGGGGGAGCAGTACTTC. Its protein product is CASRVAGEQYF.

The chain links TRBV5-8 to TRBJ1-5; D call uncertain. Germline CDR1 SGHTS, CDR2 YDEGEE. The CDR3 contains 11 residues. The germline V and J ends were trimmed by 0 bases and 9 bases, with 4 bases remaining between them. DNA of the CDR3: TGTGCCAGCAGCTTGGCCCGGCCCCAGCATTTT. Translation: CASSLARPQHF.

The table lists this clonotype with a few counts. The chain is built from TRBV29-1 and TRBJ2-3, with TRBD2 matching 7 bases. V lost 4 bases, J lost 5 bases, and 6 bases stayed unmatched. Germline V CDR1 and CDR2: SQVTM, ANQGSEA. The CDR3 loop spans 13 amino acids. The CDR3, as DNA: TGCAGCGTTGTAGGCGGGAGTAAAGATACGCAGTATTTT. Its protein is CSVVGGSKDTQYF.

Only a few counts were recorded for this clonotype. The V gene is TRBV12-3 or TRBV12-4, the J gene TRBJ2-7, with 11 bases matching TRBD1. After removal of 6 bases from V and 4 bases from J, the junction contained 5 bases not matched to a gene. The CDR3 spans 14 residues. The CDR3 is CASRMGQGVYEQYF. CDR3 bases: TGTGCCAGCAGGATGGGACAGGGGGTTTACGAGCAGTACTTC.